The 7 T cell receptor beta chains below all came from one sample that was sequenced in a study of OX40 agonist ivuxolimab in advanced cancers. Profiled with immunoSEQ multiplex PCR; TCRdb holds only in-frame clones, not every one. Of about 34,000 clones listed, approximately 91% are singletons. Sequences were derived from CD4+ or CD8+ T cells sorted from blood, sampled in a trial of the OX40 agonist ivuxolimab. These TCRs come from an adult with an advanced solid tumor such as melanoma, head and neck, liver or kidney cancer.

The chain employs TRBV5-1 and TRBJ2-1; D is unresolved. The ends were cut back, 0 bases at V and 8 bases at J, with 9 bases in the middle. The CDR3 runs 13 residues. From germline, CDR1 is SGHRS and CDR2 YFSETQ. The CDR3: CASSLDNLDEQFF. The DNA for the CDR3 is TGCGCCAGCAGCTTGGACAATCTGGATGAGCAGTTCTTC.

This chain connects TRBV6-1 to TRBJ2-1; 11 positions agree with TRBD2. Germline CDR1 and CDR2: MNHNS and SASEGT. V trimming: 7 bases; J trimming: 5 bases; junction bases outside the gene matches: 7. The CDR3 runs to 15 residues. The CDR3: CASKFLAGGNNEQFF. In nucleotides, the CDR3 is TGTGCCAGCAAGTTCCTAGCGGGAGGAAACAATGAGCAGTTCTTC.

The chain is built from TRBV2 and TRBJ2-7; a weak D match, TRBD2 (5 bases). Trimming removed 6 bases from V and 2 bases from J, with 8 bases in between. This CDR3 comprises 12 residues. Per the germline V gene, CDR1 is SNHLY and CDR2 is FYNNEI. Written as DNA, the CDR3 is TGTGCCAGCAGACCGGGAACCTACGAGCAGTACTTC. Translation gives CASRPGTYEQYF.

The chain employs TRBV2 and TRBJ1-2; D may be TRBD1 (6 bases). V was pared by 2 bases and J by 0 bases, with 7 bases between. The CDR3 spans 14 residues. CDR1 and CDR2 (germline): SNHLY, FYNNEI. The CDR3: CASSEYRANYGYTF. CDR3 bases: TGTGCCAGCAGTGAATACAGGGCTAACTATGGCTACACCTTC. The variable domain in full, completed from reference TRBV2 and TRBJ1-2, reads EPEVTQTPSHQVTQMGQEVILRCVPISNHLYFYWYRQILGQKVEFLVSFYNNEISEKSEIFDDQFSVERPDGSNFTLKIRSTKLEDSAMYFCASSEYRANYGYTFGSGTRLTVV.

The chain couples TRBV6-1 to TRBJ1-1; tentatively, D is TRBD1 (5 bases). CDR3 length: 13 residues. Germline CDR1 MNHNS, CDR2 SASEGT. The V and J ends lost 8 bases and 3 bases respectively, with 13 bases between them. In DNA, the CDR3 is TGTGCCAGCTCCCATCGGGGGGACACTGAAGCTTTCTTT. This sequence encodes CASSHRGDTEAFF.

DNA of the CDR3: TGTGCCAGCAGTGCCCCCAGGCTACCCTACGAGCAGTACTTC. Its protein product is CASSAPRLPYEQYF. The gene calls are TRBV2 and TRBJ2-7; D uncertain. Per germline, CDR1 SNHLY and CDR2 FYNNEI. CDR3 length: 14 residues. With 4 bases removed from V and 2 bases from J, the gap between germline ends came to 12 bases.

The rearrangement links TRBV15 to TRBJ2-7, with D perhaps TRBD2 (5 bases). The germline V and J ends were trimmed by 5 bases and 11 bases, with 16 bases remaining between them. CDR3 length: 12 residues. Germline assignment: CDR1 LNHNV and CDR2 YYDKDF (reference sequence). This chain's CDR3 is CATSGLGGLKYF. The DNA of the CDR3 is TGTGCCACCAGCGGGCTAGGAGGCTTGAAGTACTTC.